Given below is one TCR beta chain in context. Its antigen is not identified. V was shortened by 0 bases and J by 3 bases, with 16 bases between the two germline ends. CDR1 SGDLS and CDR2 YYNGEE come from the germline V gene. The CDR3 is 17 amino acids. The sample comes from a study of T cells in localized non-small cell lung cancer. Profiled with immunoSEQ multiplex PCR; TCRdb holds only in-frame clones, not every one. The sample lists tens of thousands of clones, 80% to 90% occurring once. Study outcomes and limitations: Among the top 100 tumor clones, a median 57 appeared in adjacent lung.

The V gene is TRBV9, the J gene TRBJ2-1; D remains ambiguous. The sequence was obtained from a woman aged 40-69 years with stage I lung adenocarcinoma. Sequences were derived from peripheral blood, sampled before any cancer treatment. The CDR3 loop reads CASSVAAPMGIYNEQFF. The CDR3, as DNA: TGTGCCAGCAGCGTAGCTGCTCCGATGGGAATCTACAATGAGCAGTTCTTC.